This entry describes one T cell receptor (beta chain). Its cognate antigen is unknown. Here immunoSEQ multiplex PCR was the method, and the copy in TCRdb shows in-frame clones only, minus some. The repertoire holds tens of thousands of clones, with 94% as singletons. The data originate from a study of cytomegalovirus exposure and HLA in healthy donors. Whole-study findings and limits: There were a few CMV-associated chains whose specificity for CMV antigens was confirmed in vitro.

Separate from the roughly 730-subject first cohort, the roughly 110-subject validation cohort was the one that the donors belonged to. Trimming took off 8 bases at V and 7 bases at J, with 18 bases between the two ends. Germline CDR1 reads MNHNY; CDR2 reads SVGAGI (reference sequence). The CDR3 is 13 residues long. Sequenced: PBMCs. The receptor comes from a woman under 30 in good health and CMV-seropositive. The rearrangement joins TRBV6-6 to TRBJ2-7; maybe TRBD2 (5 bases). In DNA, the CDR3 is TGTGCCAGCCGGACTGTGGCAGTATCAGAGCAGTACTTC. This translates into CASRTVAVSEQYF.